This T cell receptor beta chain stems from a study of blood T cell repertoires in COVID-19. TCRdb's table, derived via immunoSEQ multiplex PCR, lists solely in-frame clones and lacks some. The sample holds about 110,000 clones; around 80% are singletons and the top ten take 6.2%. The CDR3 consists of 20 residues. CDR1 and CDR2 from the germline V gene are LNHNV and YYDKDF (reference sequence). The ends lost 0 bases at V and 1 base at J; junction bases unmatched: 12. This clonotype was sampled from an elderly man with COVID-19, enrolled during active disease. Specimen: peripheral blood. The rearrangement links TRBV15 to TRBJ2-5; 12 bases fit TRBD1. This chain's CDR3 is CATSREEGTGGRSLQETQYF. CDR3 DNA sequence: TGTGCCACCAGCAGAGAGGAGGGGACAGGGGGCCGATCACTCCAAGAGACCCAGTACTTC.